This record covers a single T cell receptor (beta chain). The antigen is not known. This PCR relied on a set of 60 Vbeta primers and 13 Jbeta primers. This table comes from immunoSEQ multiplex PCR, and its TCRdb copy is limited to in-frame clones, with some not included. The data contain 150,000 to 180,000 clones, more than 60% of them singletons. This sample stems from a study of cytomegalovirus exposure and HLA in healthy donors. Between the trimmed V and J ends, which lost 2 bases and 4 bases, there was a span of 9 bases. The germline CDR1 and CDR2 sequences are LNHNV and YYDKDF (reference sequence). The CDR3 totals 14 residues. Findings and caveats of the study: Presence/absence analyses took donor sequencing depth as roughly uniform. Many donors shared some public TCRs, even though most TCR sequences were rare. The authors confirmed in vitro that three CMV-associated chains were specific for CMV antigens.

Sequencing was performed on PBMCs. The chain is built from TRBV15 and TRBJ1-3, with D possibly TRBD1 on 6 matching bases. The clonotype comes from a woman aged 40 to 55 in good health and CMV-seronegative. The DNA for the CDR3 is TGTGCCACCAGCAGACAGGGGAACGGAAACACCATATATTTT. Translating gives CATSRQGNGNTIYF.